This paragraph reports one T cell receptor beta chain. No antigen is known for it. What was amplified from RNA transcripts were TCR beta CDR3 regions. The TCR CDR3 was amplified in a first-round RT-PCR using the HTBI primer set. TCRdb re-derived calls from the multiplex PCR reads in MiXCR, one entry per CDR3 protein. The repertoire includes a few hundred thousand distinct CDR3 sequences, around 16% of them detected once, and 6.5% to 8% sits in the top ten. The sample belongs to a study of T cells in Graves' hyperthyroidism and ophthalmopathy. Study background: It was at initial diagnosis, before any treatment, that peripheral blood was collected.

The CDR3 is 12 residues long. The V gene's germline CDR1 is MNHEY and CDR2 SMNVEV (reference sequence). Trimming left V 5 bases short and J 5 bases short, with 10 bases between. Notes on the study in general: Blood also showed most of the thyroid clonotypes that were expanded above 0.001.

V usage is TRBV27 and J usage is TRBJ2-7, with a possible D match to TRBD2 (5 bases). Specimen: blood. The TCR was taken from a woman aged 25 to 45 with Graves' hyperthyroidism. The CDR3 reads CASSPRGNEQYF. In DNA form, the CDR3 reads TGTGCCAGCAGTCCTCGGGGTAACGAGCAGTACTTC.